Listed below are T cell receptor beta chains from one sample, sequenced in a study of blood T cell repertoires in COVID-19. The table came from immunoSEQ multiplex PCR; TCRdb's copy has only in-frame clones and leaves some out. This sample has about 250,000 clones, with 80% to 90% found just once. The sample was PBMCs or T cells enriched from blood (not recorded which). Receptor source: a woman under 30 who had recovered from COVID-19. CDR3s include the opening cysteine and the closing phenylalanine or tryptophan. D genes are given only for firm matches. Clone size, where shown, is once, few, many, or a class for clones that have expanded.

j_gene,d_gene,abundance,v_gene,CDR3nt,CDR3aa
TRBJ2-7,-,-,TRBV4-2,TGTGCCAGCAGCCAAGTGACAGGCCGCGAGCAGTACTTC,CASSQVTGREQYF
TRBJ1-2,-,-,TRBV19,TGTGCCAGTAGGGCAGGCTATGGCTACACCTTC,CASRAGYGYTF
TRBJ2-5,TRBD2,-,TRBV5-1,TGCGCCAGCAGCTTCCGGGGGGGAGAGACCCAGTACTTC,CASSFRGGETQYF
TRBJ2-5,TRBD2,-,TRBV15,TGTGCCACCAGCAGAGAGCCCCCTGGAGTAGCGGGGGGAAGGGAGACCCAGTACTTC,CATSREPPGVAGGRETQYF
TRBJ1-5,-,once,TRBV10-2,TGCGCCAGCAGTGAGTCATCAGGGGGCAATCAGCCCCAGCATTTT,CASSESSGGNQPQHF
TRBJ2-7,TRBD1,-,TRBV7-8,TGTGCCAGCAGCCCGGGACAGAATTACGAGCAGTACTTC,CASSPGQNYEQYF
TRBJ1-1,TRBD1,-,TRBV19,TGTGCCACCGGACAGGGGGCTGTGAACACTGAAGCTTTCTTT,CATGQGAVNTEAFF
TRBJ2-5,TRBD2,-,TRBV11-2,TGTGCCAGCAGCTTAGTTCGTGGACTAGGAGAGACCCAGTACTTC,CASSLVRGLGETQYF
TRBJ2-3,-,-,TRBV12-3/TRBV12-4,TGTGCCAGCAGTTTGTCGGGTGAGGATACGCAGTATTTT,CASSLSGEDTQYF
TRBJ1-6,TRBD1,-,TRBV19,TGTGCCAGTAGTACGCAAAGGACAGGGTTTGGGGCCCTCCACTTT,CASSTQRTGFGALHF
TRBJ2-3,TRBD2,-,TRBV6-5,TGTGCCAGCAGTCCCCGCGGGAGGGGCGATACGCAGTATTTT,CASSPRGRGDTQYF
TRBJ2-2,-,-,TRBV5-1,TGCGCCAGCAGCGACCCCAGCGACACCGGGGAGCTGTTTTTT,CASSDPSDTGELFF
TRBJ1-4,TRBD1,once,TRBV2,TGTGCCAGCAGTGGGGACAGTCGTGAAAAACTGTTTTTT,CASSGDSREKLFF
TRBJ1-5,TRBD1,once,TRBV28,TGTGCCAGCAGTCCTACATTGGGACAGGGGTCTCAGCCCCAGCATTTT,CASSPTLGQGSQPQHF
TRBJ2-1,TRBD2,-,TRBV13,TGTGCCAGCAGCGCAACACTAGCGGGGGACTACAATGAGCAGTTCTTC,CASSATLAGDYNEQFF
TRBJ1-2,-,-,TRBV30,TGTGCCTGGAGTGCCGTCAGAGCCGAGGCCCGTTCTGACTACACCTTC,CAWSAVRAEARSDYTF
TRBJ2-1,TRBD2,-,TRBV28,TGTGCCAGCAGTCCGACTAGCGGGGGGTACAATGAGCAGTTCTTC,CASSPTSGGYNEQFF
TRBJ2-7,TRBD1,-,TRBV3-1/TRBV3-2,TGTGCCAGCAGCCCATTACCGGGACAGGGGTCCTACGAGCAGTACTTC,CASSPLPGQGSYEQYF
TRBJ2-6,-,-,TRBV5-6,TGTGCCAGCAGCCTGGACAGCTCTGGGGCCAACGTCCTGACTTTC,CASSLDSSGANVLTF
TRBJ2-1,TRBD2,once,TRBV7-6,TGTGCCAGCAGCTTAGCGGGCAGTGCGGGGGGGAGCTACAATGAGCAGTTCTTC,CASSLAGSAGGSYNEQFF
TRBJ1-1,-,-,TRBV15,TGTGCCACCAGCAGAGACAGGGTTTGGACTGAAGCTTTCTTT,CATSRDRVWTEAFF
TRBJ1-2,TRBD1,-,TRBV28,TGTGCCAGCAGTCCTCAGGACAGGGTCCATGGCTACACCTTC,CASSPQDRVHGYTF
TRBJ2-1,-,-,TRBV7-8,TGTGCCAGCAGCTTAATTCTAGCCAACAATGAGCAGTTCTTC,CASSLILANNEQFF
TRBJ2-1,-,once,TRBV2,TGTGCCAGCAGATACCTAGCGATCAATGAGCAGTTCTTC,CASRYLAINEQFF
TRBJ1-4,TRBD1,-,TRBV5-4,TGTGCCAGCAGCCCCGGTTTGGTTGACAGGGGTGAAAAACTGTTTTTT,CASSPGLVDRGEKLFF
TRBJ2-3,-,-,TRBV10-3,TGTGCCATCAGTGATAGGGGGACTAAAGACACAGATACGCAGTATTTT,CAISDRGTKDTDTQYF
TRBJ2-2,TRBD1,-,TRBV30,TGTGCCTGGCTACAGGGGGGTATCGGGGAGCTGTTTTTT,CAWLQGGIGELFF
TRBJ2-5,TRBD2,once,TRBV5-5,TGTGCCAGCAGCTCCGGACTAGCGGGGGGATTACGGACCCAGTACTTC,CASSSGLAGGLRTQYF
TRBJ1-2,TRBD1,once,TRBV3-1/TRBV3-2,TGTGCCAGCAGCCATGCGGGACAGGGGGCGACCTATGGCTACACCTTC,CASSHAGQGATYGYTF
TRBJ2-3,TRBD2,-,TRBV3-1/TRBV3-2,TGTGCCAGCAGCCCCCAGCTAGCGGGCACGCAGTATTTT,CASSPQLAGTQYF
TRBJ1-5,-,-,TRBV11-3,TGTGCCAGCAGCGCAAATAGCCCCTGGGGCAATCAGCCCCAGCATTTT,CASSANSPWGNQPQHF
TRBJ1-4,TRBD1,-,TRBV4-1,TGCGCCAGCAGCCAACCGGGACAGGGGTCGCGAAATGAAAAACTGTTTTTT,CASSQPGQGSRNEKLFF
TRBJ1-1,-,-,TRBV6-4,TGTGCCAGCAAGTTTGAGCGGGGGAACCCTGAAGCTTTCTTT,CASKFERGNPEAFF
TRBJ1-4,TRBD1,-,TRBV23-1,TGCGCCAGCAGTCTAAGGACAGGGGGCGCACCAACTAATGAAAAACTGTTTTTT,CASSLRTGGAPTNEKLFF
TRBJ1-6,TRBD1,-,TRBV18,TGTGCCAGCTCGACCGGGACAGGGTATAATTCACCCCTCCACTTT,CASSTGTGYNSPLHF
TRBJ2-3,TRBD2,-,TRBV19,TGTGCCAGTACCGCACTAGCGGGGGGGGGCACAGATACGCAGTATTTT,CASTALAGGGTDTQYF
TRBJ1-1,-,-,TRBV7-9,TGTGCCAGCAGCGAAGCTACAGGGTTCGCTGAAGCTTTCTTT,CASSEATGFAEAFF
TRBJ1-5,-,-,TRBV12-3/TRBV12-4,TGTGCCAGCAGCGGACAGTTCAATCAGCCCCAGCATTTT,CASSGQFNQPQHF
TRBJ1-2,TRBD1,-,TRBV6-5,TGTGCCAGCAGTTACTCTTCAGGGACAGACCCTTATGGCTACACCTTC,CASSYSSGTDPYGYTF
TRBJ2-5,-,-,TRBV18,TGTGCCAGCTCACCTAAAGAGACCCAGTACTTC,CASSPKETQYF
TRBJ2-5,TRBD2,once,TRBV9,TGTGCCAGCAGCCCCCCCCGAACACTCTTGACTAGCGGGGAAGAGACCCAGTACTTC,CASSPPRTLLTSGEETQYF
TRBJ2-7,TRBD2,-,TRBV6-1,TGTGCCAGCAGTGCGACCCTAGCGGGGGGTACCTACGAGCAGTACTTC,CASSATLAGGTYEQYF
TRBJ1-1,TRBD1,-,TRBV10-3,TGTGCCATCAGTGAGGCAGGACAGGGTTTTAGAGCTTTCTTT,CAISEAGQGFRAFF
TRBJ2-3,TRBD1,-,TRBV27,TGTGCCAGCAGTCCCCGGACAGGTCTAGGGGATACGCAGTATTTT,CASSPRTGLGDTQYF
TRBJ1-5,TRBD1,-,TRBV12-3/TRBV12-4,TGTGCCAGCAGAGGACAGGGTCAGCCCCAGCATTTT,CASRGQGQPQHF
TRBJ1-2,TRBD1,-,TRBV2,TGTGCCAGCAACCCGGACAGGGGAGTAGGGGGCTACACCTTC,CASNPDRGVGGYTF
TRBJ2-7,-,-,TRBV19,TGTGCCAGTAGGAAGCCGGACAGCTACGAGCAGTACTTC,CASRKPDSYEQYF
TRBJ2-7,TRBD1,-,TRBV9,TGTGCCAGCAGCTTGGGACAGGGGCGCACCTACGAGCAGTACTTC,CASSLGQGRTYEQYF
TRBJ2-7,-,few,TRBV19,TGTGCCAGTAGTATAGGAAGCTACTCCTACGAGCAGTACTTC,CASSIGSYSYEQYF
TRBJ2-1,TRBD1,once,TRBV20-1,TGCAGTGCTAGAACAGGGGGAGAGCAGTTCTTC,CSARTGGEQFF
TRBJ1-5,-,-,TRBV28,TGTGCCAGCAGGATACAGGTACTTAGCAATCAGCCCCAGCATTTT,CASRIQVLSNQPQHF
TRBJ1-4,TRBD1,-,TRBV7-8,TGTGCCAGCAGCTTAGAAGGGACAGGGGATGAAAAACTGTTTTTT,CASSLEGTGDEKLFF
TRBJ1-6,TRBD1,-,TRBV6-5,TGTGCCAGCAGCGAGACAGGGTTCTATAATTCACCCCTCCACTTT,CASSETGFYNSPLHF
TRBJ2-3,-,once,TRBV7-9,TGTGCCAGCAGTCTCAATCGGGTCAACACAGATACGCAGTATTTT,CASSLNRVNTDTQYF